This T cell receptor beta chain was documented in a study of graft-versus-host responses after intestinal transplantation. Findings of the study overall: Marrow from the recipient contained GvH clones, some of which had appeared first in ileum or blood.

The germline CDR1 and CDR2 sequences are SNHLY and FYNNEI. Trimming took 9 bases from V and 0 from J; bases not matched to a gene: 5. This CDR3 has 15 amino acids. Clones were read by immunoSEQ multiplex PCR, and TCRdb kept only the in-frame ones, dropping some. The sample includes fewer than 150,000 clones, approximately 92% of them seen just once. A word on this clone: What it binds is unknown.

The source is a human donor who received an intestinal transplant. The chain couples TRBV2 to TRBJ2-1; TRBD2 matches 10 bases. The sequenced sample was unstimulated CD4+ T cells sorted from spleen or lymph node cells, obtained before intestinal transplant. The CDR3 reads CASNSGGYSYNEQFF. CDR3 coding DNA: TGTGCCAGTAATAGCGGGGGGTACTCCTACAATGAGCAGTTCTTC.